This T cell receptor (beta chain) was recovered during a study of regulatory T cells in long-lasting Graves disease. The CDR3 spans 15 residues. Germline lookup yields CDR1 SNHLY and CDR2 FYNNEI. V lost 2 bases and J lost 4, with 14 bases in between. At least ten counts were recorded for this clonotype. Regarding time point: newly diagnosed GD, antithyroid drugs for less than 3 months. Isolated PBMC RNA provided the starting material for the TCR library. CDR3-region Arm-PCR and iRepertoire HTBI primers produced the TCR beta libraries. TCRdb re-called the multiplex PCR reads with MiXCR, one entry per CDR3 protein. This table has around 450,000 distinct CDR3 sequences, over 14% appearing once. The same data also contributed to another study, on T cells in Graves' hyperthyroidism and ophthalmopathy. From that report: The HTBI primer set served for first-round RT-PCR of the TCR CDR3.

The gene calls are TRBV2 and TRBJ1-1; the D gene is possibly TRBD1 (5 bases). This TCR came from a woman aged 35 to 49 with Graves disease. Material: peripheral blood mononuclear cells (PBMCs), obtained at new diagnosis, from a patient treated with antithyroid drugs. The CDR3, as DNA: TGTGCCAGCAGTGAACAGGGCGTTAGAGGCACTGAAGCTTTCTTT. Amino acid sequence: CASSEQGVRGTEAFF.